This TCR beta chain was identified during a study of OX40 agonist ivuxolimab in advanced cancers. Study background: Each dose-escalation patient presented with hepatocellular carcinoma, melanoma, renal cell or head and neck cancer.

Study results and limitations: The average count of expanded clones was higher among CD8+ T cells than among CD4+.

Concerning this clone: Its matching antigen is unknown.

Data came from immunoSEQ multiplex PCR; TCRdb stores just in-frame clones and leaves some out. The sample lists around 74,000 clones, 85% occurring once. The CDR3 extends over 15 amino acids. V was cut by 9 bases and J by 2 bases, with 17 bases left in between. Germline lookup yields CDR1 LNHDA and CDR2 SQIVND (reference sequence). The specimen comprised CD4+ or CD8+ T cells sorted from blood, sampled in a trial of the OX40 agonist ivuxolimab. The TCR originated in an adult with an advanced solid tumor such as melanoma, head and neck, liver or kidney cancer. The rearrangement links TRBV19 to TRBJ1-5; D ambiguous. As DNA, the CDR3 is TGTGCCAGCACGATCAGCCGGGGAGGCAATCAGCCCCAGCATTTT. Its protein is CASTISRGGNQPQHF.